The clone carrying this TCR beta chain was picked up one time. The antigen remains undetermined. The sample comes from a study of a mutant IDH1 vaccine in newly diagnosed glioma. At the level of the study: The first vaccination came 4-6 weeks after radiotherapy alone, or with temozolomide cycles.

Documented time point: week 47, end of study. With topical imiquimod, each dose of the vaccine consisted of 300 ug of mutant IDH1 20-mer peptide. Eight vaccinations went to patients in weeks 1, 3, 5, 7, 11, 15, 19, 23. New WHO grade 3 or 4 IDH1-mutant, ATRX-lost astrocytomas were present in all donors. V was pared by 3 bases and J by 1 base, with 22 bases between. The CDR3 covers 17 residues. Germline CDR1 reads GTSNPN; CDR2 reads SVGIG (reference sequence). Libraries were prepared by immunoSEQ multiplex PCR; TCRdb keeps only in-frame clonotypes and omits some of them. The sample gives about 94,000 clones, roughly 91% of which show up once; 0.75% to 0.95% is in the top ten.

The sequences come from PBMCs, collected from a glioma patient whose treatment included an IDH1 peptide vaccine. V and J are TRBV30 and TRBJ2-7; D may be TRBD2 (6 bases). The origin of this receptor is a woman aged 50 to 65 with glioma. CDR3 in amino acids: CAWSRWGLRDPSYEQYF. CDR3 DNA: TGTGCCTGGAGCCGATGGGGACTCAGGGACCCTTCCTACGAGCAGTACTTC. The full variable domain, with the rest looked up from reference TRBV30 and TRBJ2-7, is SQTIHQWPATLVQPVGSPLSLECTVEGTSNPNLYWYRQAAGRGLQLLFYSVGIGQISSEVPQNLSASRPQDRQFILSSKKLLLSDSGFYLCAWSRWGLRDPSYEQYFGPGTRLTVT.